This T cell receptor beta chain was obtained from a study of a mutant IDH1 vaccine in newly diagnosed glioma. Study-level background: Vaccination followed radiotherapy alone by 4-6 weeks, or accompanied temozolomide cycles. Treated individuals were around 62% male and around 38% female, averaging about 40 years of age. Radiotherapy, temozolomide, or both had been given previously, and both were given to most. Week 35 was safety follow-up visit V12; week 47 was end-of-study visit V13.

This clone has a single count. Its antigen is currently unknown. Time point in this sample: week 35, safety follow-up. Vaccine doses each comprised 300 ug of mutant IDH1 20-mer peptide, with topical imiquimod. J gave up 1 base and V 3 bases, and 5 bases lay outside the gene matches. Germline V gene data show CDR1 as SGHRS and CDR2 as YFSETQ. The CDR3 sequence is 15 residues long. The method was immunoSEQ multiplex PCR; TCRdb's version includes in-frame clones alone and lacks a portion of them. Among over 30,000 clones, approximately 79% were seen once, and the ten largest hold about 9.3%. This rearrangement joins TRBV5-1 to TRBJ1-1, with TRBD1 identical over 8 bases. Sequenced here: PBMCs, sampled from a glioma patient whose treatment included an IDH1 peptide vaccine. The sequence was collected from a woman aged 25 to 39 with glioma. Some clones in this sample may be carry-over from other donors' samples. The CDR3 nucleotides are TGCGCCAGCAGCTCACCGGGACAGGCGAACACTGAAGCTTTCTTT. Protein sequence: CASSSPGQANTEAFF.